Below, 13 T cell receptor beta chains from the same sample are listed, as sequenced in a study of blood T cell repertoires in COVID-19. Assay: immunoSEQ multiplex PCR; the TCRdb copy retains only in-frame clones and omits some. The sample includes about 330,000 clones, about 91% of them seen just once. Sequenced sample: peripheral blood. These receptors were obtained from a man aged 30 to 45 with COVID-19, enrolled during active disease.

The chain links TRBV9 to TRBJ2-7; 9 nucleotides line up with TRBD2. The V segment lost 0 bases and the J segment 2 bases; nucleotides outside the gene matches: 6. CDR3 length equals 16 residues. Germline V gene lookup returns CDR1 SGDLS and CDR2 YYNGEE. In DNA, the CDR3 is TGTGCCAGCAGCGTAGCTGGGACTAGCACCACCTACGAGCAGTACTTC. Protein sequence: CASSVAGTSTTYEQYF.

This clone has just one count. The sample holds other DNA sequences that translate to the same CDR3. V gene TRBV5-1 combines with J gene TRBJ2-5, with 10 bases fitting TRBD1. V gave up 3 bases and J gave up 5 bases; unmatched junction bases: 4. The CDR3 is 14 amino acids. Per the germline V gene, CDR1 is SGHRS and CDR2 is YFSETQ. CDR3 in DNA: TGCGCCAGCAGCTCGGGACAGGGGTTGGAGACCCAGTACTTC. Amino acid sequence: CASSSGQGLETQYF.

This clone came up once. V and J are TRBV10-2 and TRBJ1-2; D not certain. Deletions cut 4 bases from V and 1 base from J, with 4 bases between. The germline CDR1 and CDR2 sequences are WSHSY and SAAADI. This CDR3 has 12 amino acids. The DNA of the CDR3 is TGCGCCAGCAGTGCAAATAACTATGGCTACACCTTC. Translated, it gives CASSANNYGYTF.

The CDR3 loop is CASERQGLLNTEAFF. CDR3 nucleotide sequence: TGTGCCAGCGAGAGGCAGGGGCTCTTGAACACTGAAGCTTTCTTT. The chain links TRBV5-4 to TRBJ1-1, with a possible D match to TRBD1 (6 bases). Looked up from germline, CDR1 is SGHNT and CDR2 is YYREEE (reference sequence). V lost 7 bases, J lost 0 bases, and 16 bases lay in between. The CDR3 is 15 amino acids.

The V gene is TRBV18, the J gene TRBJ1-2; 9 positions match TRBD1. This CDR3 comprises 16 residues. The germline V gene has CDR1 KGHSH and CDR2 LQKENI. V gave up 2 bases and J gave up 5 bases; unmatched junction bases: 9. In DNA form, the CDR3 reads TGTGCCAGCTCACCAACCGGGACAGGGCCAACTTATGGCTACACCTTC. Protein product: CASSPTGTGPTYGYTF.

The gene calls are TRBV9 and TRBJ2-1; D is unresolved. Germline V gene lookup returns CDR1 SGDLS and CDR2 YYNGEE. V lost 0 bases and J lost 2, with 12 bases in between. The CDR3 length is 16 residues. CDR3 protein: CASSVGASLAYNEQFF. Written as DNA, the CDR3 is TGTGCCAGCAGCGTAGGGGCCAGCTTAGCCTACAATGAGCAGTTCTTC.

CDR3 nucleotide sequence: TGTGCCAGCAGCTCCCAGGGGGCGCGGGAGACCCAGTACTTC. Its protein product is CASSSQGARETQYF. The V call is TRBV5-4, the J call TRBJ2-5; 8 nucleotides agree with TRBD1. Germline V gene lookup returns CDR1 SGHNT and CDR2 YYREEE (reference sequence). The CDR3 spans 14 residues. V lost 3 bases and J lost 5; bases outside the gene matches: 6.

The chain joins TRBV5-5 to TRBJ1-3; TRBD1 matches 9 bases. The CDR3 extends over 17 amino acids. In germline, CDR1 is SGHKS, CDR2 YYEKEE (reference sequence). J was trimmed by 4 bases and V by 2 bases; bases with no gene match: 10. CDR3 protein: CASSFLHRGPTGNTIYF. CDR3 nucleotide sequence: TGTGCCAGCAGCTTCCTCCACAGGGGGCCAACCGGAAACACCATATATTTT.

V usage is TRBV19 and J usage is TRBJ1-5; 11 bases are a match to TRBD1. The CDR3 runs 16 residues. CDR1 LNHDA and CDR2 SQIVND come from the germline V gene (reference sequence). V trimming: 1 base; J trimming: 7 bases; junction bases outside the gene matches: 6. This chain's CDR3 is CASSIGDRGTGQPQHF. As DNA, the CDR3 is TGTGCCAGTAGTATAGGGGACAGGGGGACGGGGCAGCCCCAGCATTTT.

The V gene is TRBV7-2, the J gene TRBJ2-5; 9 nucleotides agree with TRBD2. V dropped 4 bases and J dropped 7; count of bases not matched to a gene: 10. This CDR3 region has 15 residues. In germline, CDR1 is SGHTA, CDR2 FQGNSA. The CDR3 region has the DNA TGTGCCAGCAGCTCGACTAGCGGCCAATTGGGGACCCAGTACTTC. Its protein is CASSSTSGQLGTQYF.

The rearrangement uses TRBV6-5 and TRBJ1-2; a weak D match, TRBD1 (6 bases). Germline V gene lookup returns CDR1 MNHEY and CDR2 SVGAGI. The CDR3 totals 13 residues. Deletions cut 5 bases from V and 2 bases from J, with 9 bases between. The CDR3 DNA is TGTGCCAGCAGTCGGACAGACAACTATGGCTACACCTTC. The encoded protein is CASSRTDNYGYTF.

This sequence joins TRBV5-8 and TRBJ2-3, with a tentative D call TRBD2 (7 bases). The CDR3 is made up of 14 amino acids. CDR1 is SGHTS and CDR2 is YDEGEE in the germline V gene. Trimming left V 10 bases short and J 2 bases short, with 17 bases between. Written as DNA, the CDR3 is TGTGCCCTGGGGAGGGGGGCGAACACAGATACGCAGTATTTT. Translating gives CALGRGANTDTQYF.

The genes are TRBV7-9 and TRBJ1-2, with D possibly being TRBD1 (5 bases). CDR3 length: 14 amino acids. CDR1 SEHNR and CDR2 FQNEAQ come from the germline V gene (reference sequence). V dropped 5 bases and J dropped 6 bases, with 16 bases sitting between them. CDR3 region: CASSPPVGGHGYTF. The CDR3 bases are TGTGCCAGCAGCCCCCCGGTCGGGGGTCATGGCTACACCTTC.